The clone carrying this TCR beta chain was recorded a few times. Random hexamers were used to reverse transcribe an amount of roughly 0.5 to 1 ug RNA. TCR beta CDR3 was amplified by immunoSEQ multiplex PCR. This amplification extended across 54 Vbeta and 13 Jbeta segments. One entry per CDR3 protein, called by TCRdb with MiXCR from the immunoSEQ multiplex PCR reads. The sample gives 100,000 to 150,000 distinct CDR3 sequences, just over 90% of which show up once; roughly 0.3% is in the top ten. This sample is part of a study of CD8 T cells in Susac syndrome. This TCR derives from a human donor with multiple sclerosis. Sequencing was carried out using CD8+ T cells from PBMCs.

This CDR3 is CAWSVAGGTEAFF. CDR3 coding DNA: TGTGCCTGGAGTGTTGCCGGGGGTACTGAAGCTTTCTTT. The V gene is TRBV30, the J gene TRBJ1-1, with a tentative D call TRBD1 (5 bases). V was clipped by 0 bases and J by 5 bases, with 10 bases between them. The V gene's germline CDR1 is GTSNPN and CDR2 SVGIG (reference sequence). The CDR3 runs 13 residues.